These T cell receptor beta chains were read from a single sample in a study of cytotoxic CD8 clonotypes in ibrutinib-treated CLL. Libraries were prepared by immunoSEQ multiplex PCR; TCRdb keeps only in-frame clonotypes and omits some of them. This sample has 27,000 or so clones, with 70% to 90% found just once. The sequencing here drew on PBMCs, taken after 24 months of ibrutinib treatment. These receptor sequences come from a human donor with chronic lymphocytic leukemia. CDR3s include the opening cysteine and the closing phenylalanine or tryptophan. The D gene is left open where the match is weak. Clone sizes are given selectively: once, few, many, or a class where the clone is expanded.

D gene,V gene,J gene,clone size,CDR3 DNA,CDR3 protein
.,TRBV5-6,TRBJ2-7,.,TGTGCCAGCAGCCGGGGGGACAGGAGTTCCTACGAGCAGTACTTC,CASSRGDRSSYEQYF
.,TRBV7-8,TRBJ2-7,.,TGTGCCAGCACGGACAGCTACGAGCAGTACTTC,CASTDSYEQYF
.,TRBV5-1,TRBJ2-3,.,TGCGCCAGCGCCGAGGGCGATCCTAGCACAGATACGCAGTATTTT,CASAEGDPSTDTQYF
.,TRBV4-1,TRBJ2-7,.,TGCGCCAGCAGCCAAGGGGTTCAACGAAACCCCTACGAGCAGTACTTC,CASSQGVQRNPYEQYF
.,TRBV7-8,TRBJ1-2,.,TGTGCCAGCAGCCCCGCTAACTATGGCTACACCTTC,CASSPANYGYTF
.,TRBV7-3,TRBJ2-1,few,TGTGCCAGCAGCTTAATGCAGGGCGGGAATGAGCAGTTCTTC,CASSLMQGGNEQFF
TRBD2,TRBV7-9,TRBJ2-3,.,TGTGCCAGCAGTTCACCGGCGGGAGGGGGGGCAGATACGCAGTATTTT,CASSSPAGGGADTQYF
.,TRBV6-5,TRBJ2-1,.,TGTGCCAGCAGCCTCGACAGCTACAATGAGCAGTTCTTC,CASSLDSYNEQFF
TRBD1,TRBV4-1,TRBJ1-5,.,TGCGCCAGCAGCCAAAAACAGGGGTGGGGCCAGCCCCAGCATTTT,CASSQKQGWGQPQHF
.,TRBV5-1,TRBJ2-7,.,TGCGCCAGCAGCCCTGACAACTCCTACGAGCAGTACTTC,CASSPDNSYEQYF
.,TRBV6-1,TRBJ1-5,.,TGTGCCAGCAGTGAAGTAGACAGGACTAACAATCAGCCCCAGCATTTT,CASSEVDRTNNQPQHF
.,TRBV9,TRBJ2-5,few,TGTGCCAGCAGCGTACGCCCCGCGGAGACCCAGTACTTC,CASSVRPAETQYF
.,TRBV11-2,TRBJ2-1,.,TGTGCCAGCAGAGCTCTAGCGACCTACAATGAGCAGTTCTTC,CASRALATYNEQFF
.,TRBV11-2,TRBJ2-3,.,TGTGCCAGCAGCCGGGGAGCGGGTTCTTGGGCCACAGATACGCAGTATTTT,CASSRGAGSWATDTQYF
TRBD2,TRBV7-3,TRBJ2-1,.,TGTGCCAGCAGCTCCCGGGAGGGAAGTATGGGCAATGAGCAGTTCTTC,CASSSREGSMGNEQFF
TRBD1,TRBV6-5,TRBJ2-2,.,TGTGCCAGCATCGGACAGGGGTCGGCCGGGGAGCTGTTTTTT,CASIGQGSAGELFF
.,TRBV5-1,TRBJ1-2,.,TGCGCCAGCAGCTTGGGCACGGATTTCCTCTATGGCTACACCTTC,CASSLGTDFLYGYTF
TRBD1,TRBV9,TRBJ1-4,.,TGTGCCAGCAGCACTCCGCAGGGGGGCAATGAAAAACTGTTTTTT,CASSTPQGGNEKLFF
TRBD1,TRBV6-1,TRBJ1-1,once,TGTGCCAGCAAGACAGGGTTCGACACTGAAGCTTTCTTT,CASKTGFDTEAFF
TRBD1,TRBV5-1,TRBJ2-4,.,TGCGCCAGCAGCTTGGACGGGTACAGGGACAGAAACATTCAGTACTTC,CASSLDGYRDRNIQYF
.,TRBV7-2,TRBJ1-3,.,TGTGCCAGCAGCTTAGTGGGTTTACCCTCTGGAAACACCATATATTTT,CASSLVGLPSGNTIYF
.,TRBV7-6,TRBJ2-7,.,TGTGCCAGCAGCTTAGTAGTATCGTCGGACACCGACGAGCAGTACTTC,CASSLVVSSDTDEQYF
.,TRBV28,TRBJ1-2,once,TGTGCCAGCAGTTTCTCCCGCCTTACACCTAACTATGGCTACACCTTC,CASSFSRLTPNYGYTF
TRBD1,TRBV5-1,TRBJ1-1,few,TGCGCCAGCAGACAGGGGGCGGGGAGTGGTGAAGCTTTCTTT,CASRQGAGSGEAFF
.,TRBV11-1,TRBJ2-7,.,TGTGCCAGCAGCGCCCGACTAACCGCCTACGAGCAGTACTTC,CASSARLTAYEQYF
TRBD1,TRBV5-1,TRBJ1-5,.,TGCGCCAGCAGTTTCGAGACAGGGTCCAATCAGCCCCAGCATTTT,CASSFETGSNQPQHF
.,TRBV25-1,TRBJ2-3,.,TGTGCCAGCACAGATACGCAGTATTTT,CASTDTQYF
TRBD1,TRBV10-3,TRBJ2-2,.,TGTGCCATCAGTGAGTCGTTAGGGGGCCACGGGGAGCTGTTTTTT,CAISESLGGHGELFF
TRBD1,TRBV7-9,TRBJ1-2,.,TGTGCCAGCAGCTTAGCGGGGGCAGGGGGCGGCTATGGCTACACCTTC,CASSLAGAGGGYGYTF
.,TRBV5-1,TRBJ2-3,.,TGCGCCAGCGGCGTGACGGCAGATACGCAGTATTTT,CASGVTADTQYF
.,TRBV7-8,TRBJ1-5,.,TGTGCCAGCAGCTTAGCTCAGGGCTATAGCAATCAGCCCCAGCATTTT,CASSLAQGYSNQPQHF
.,TRBV10-2,TRBJ2-3,.,TGCGCCAGTGGGGATTCCGACACAGATACGCAGTATTTT,CASGDSDTDTQYF
.,TRBV19,TRBJ2-3,.,TGTGCCAGTACTCCACAGGCCTACACAGATACGCAGTATTTT,CASTPQAYTDTQYF
.,TRBV7-3,TRBJ1-1,.,TGTGCCAGCAGCCCAGGACACATGAACACTGAAGCTTTCTTT,CASSPGHMNTEAFF
.,TRBV2,TRBJ2-1,.,TGTGCCAGCAGTGAAGCGCGGCGGTTTAGGGATGAGCAGTTCTTC,CASSEARRFRDEQFF
TRBD2,TRBV14,TRBJ2-7,.,TGTGCCAGCAGCCCCGGGAGGGGGTCTCGCGAGCAGTACTTC,CASSPGRGSREQYF
TRBD1,TRBV4-2,TRBJ1-5,.,TGTGCCAGCAGCCTAGGGGCCCGGGACAGGGGACGGGGTTCGGGCAATCAGCCCCAGCATTTT,CASSLGARDRGRGSGNQPQHF
.,TRBV10-2,TRBJ2-7,.,TGCGCCAGCAGTGAGCCGAACAGATACGAGCAGTACTTC,CASSEPNRYEQYF
TRBD1,TRBV2,TRBJ2-2,.,TGTGCCAGCAGGGACAGGGTGAACACCGGGGAGCTGTTTTTT,CASRDRVNTGELFF
.,TRBV10-2,TRBJ1-3,.,TGCGCCAGCAGTGTTCAGGAACTAAGCTCTGGAAACACCATATATTTT,CASSVQELSSGNTIYF
TRBD1,TRBV5-4,TRBJ2-4,once,TGTGCCAGCAGCTACCTGACAGGGGGTGGTCCCGGGGAGGACATTCAGTACTTC,CASSYLTGGGPGEDIQYF
.,TRBV2,TRBJ2-1,.,TGTGCCAGCAGTCTACGGATCGACAATGAGCAGTTCTTC,CASSLRIDNEQFF
.,TRBV25-1,TRBJ2-5,.,TGTGCCAGCAGTGAAAGGGGACACCAAGAGACCCAGTACTTC,CASSERGHQETQYF
.,TRBV18,TRBJ2-5,.,TGTGCCAGCTCACCCTTTAGACAGGAGCCGGGGGAGACCCAGTACTTC,CASSPFRQEPGETQYF
.,TRBV6-6,TRBJ1-5,few,TGTGCCAGCATCCTTAAGCAGGGAGCTCAGCCCCAGCATTTT,CASILKQGAQPQHF
.,TRBV7-9,TRBJ2-3,.,TGTGCCAGCAGCTTAACTAGTGTCCCAGATACGCAGTATTTT,CASSLTSVPDTQYF
.,TRBV11-2,TRBJ1-4,.,TGTGCCAGCAGCTTAGGCGCAGGGTTAGATGAAAAACTGTTTTTT,CASSLGAGLDEKLFF
.,TRBV9,TRBJ2-7,.,TGTGCCAGCAGCGTAGGTTCCACCTACGAGCAGTACTTC,CASSVGSTYEQYF
.,TRBV25-1,TRBJ1-4,once,TGTGCCAGCAGTGATACCCCCTTCTCAACTAATGAAAAACTGTTTTTT,CASSDTPFSTNEKLFF
.,TRBV21-1,TRBJ2-1,.,TGTGCCAGCAGCAAAGGTGGGACTAGCGGGGGTCTCTCCTACAATGAGCAGTTCTTC,CASSKGGTSGGLSYNEQFF
TRBD2,TRBV6-4,TRBJ2-3,.,TGTGCCAGCAGTACCAGCGGGGGGGCAACAGATACGCAGTATTTT,CASSTSGGATDTQYF
.,TRBV7-3,TRBJ2-2,once,TGTGCCAGCAGCTTAAAGATCCCAGACGGACAGAGGAACACCGGGGAGCTGTTTTTT,CASSLKIPDGQRNTGELFF
TRBD1,TRBV2,TRBJ2-7,few,TGTGCCGCCGAGGCCGGGACAGACTACGAGCAGTACTTC,CAAEAGTDYEQYF
.,TRBV18,TRBJ1-3,.,TGTGCCAGCTCACCCGAACAGGTCTCTGGAAACACCATATATTTT,CASSPEQVSGNTIYF
.,TRBV5-1,TRBJ2-7,few,TGCGCCAGCAGCTTGATGGGGCACGAGCAGTACTTC,CASSLMGHEQYF
.,TRBV19,TRBJ2-3,once,TGTGCCAGTAGCCTTATGGCGGGGCGACGCACAGATACGCAGTATTTT,CASSLMAGRRTDTQYF
TRBD1,TRBV6-5,TRBJ1-1,.,TGTGCCAGCAGGACTACAGGGGCAAACACTGAAGCTTTCTTT,CASRTTGANTEAFF
.,TRBV6-6,TRBJ1-6,.,TGTGCCAGCATCGTGGACAGATTTTATAATTCACCCCTCCACTTT,CASIVDRFYNSPLHF
.,TRBV6-4,TRBJ2-3,.,TGTGCCAGCAAAGGTGGCTTAGCAGATACGCAGTATTTT,CASKGGLADTQYF
TRBD1,TRBV4-1,TRBJ2-2,.,TGCACCAGCAGCCAAGAACCCGGGACAGTGATCGTCGGGGAGCTGTTTTTT,CTSSQEPGTVIVGELFF